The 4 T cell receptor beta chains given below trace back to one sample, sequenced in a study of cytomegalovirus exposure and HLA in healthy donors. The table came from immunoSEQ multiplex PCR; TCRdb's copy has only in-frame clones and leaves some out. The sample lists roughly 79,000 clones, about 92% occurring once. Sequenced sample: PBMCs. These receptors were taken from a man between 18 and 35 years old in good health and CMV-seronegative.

This chain's CDR3 is CASSYSISGNYGYTF. For the CDR3, the DNA is TGTGCCAGCAGTTACTCGATATCCGGGAACTATGGCTACACCTTC. The rearrangement joins TRBV6-5 to TRBJ1-2; no clear D gene. V dropped 0 bases and J dropped 2 bases, with 10 bases sitting between them. Looked up from germline, CDR1 is MNHEY and CDR2 is SVGAGI. There are 15 residues in the CDR3.

CDR3 loop: CASSLALAGGSEQFF. The CDR3 DNA sequence: TGCGCCAGCAGCCTGGCCCTAGCGGGGGGGAGCGAGCAGTTCTTC. The chain has TRBV5-1 and TRBJ2-1; TRBD2 aligns across 12 bases. Per germline, CDR1 SGHRS and CDR2 YFSETQ. V gave up 4 bases and J gave up 10 bases; unmatched junction bases: 9. The CDR3 consists of 15 residues.

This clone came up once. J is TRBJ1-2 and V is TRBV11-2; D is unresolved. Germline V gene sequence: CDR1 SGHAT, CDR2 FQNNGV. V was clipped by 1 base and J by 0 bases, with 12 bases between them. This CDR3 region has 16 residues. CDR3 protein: CASSLARAPPNYGYTF. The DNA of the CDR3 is TGTGCCAGCAGCTTAGCGCGCGCACCGCCTAACTATGGCTACACCTTC. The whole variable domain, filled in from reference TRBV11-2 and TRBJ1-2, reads EAGVAQSPRYKIIEKRQSVAFWCNPISGHATLYWYQQILGQGPKLLIQFQNNGVVDDSQLPKDRFSAERLKGVDSTLKIQPAKLEDSAVYLCASSLARAPPNYGYTFGSGTRLTVV.

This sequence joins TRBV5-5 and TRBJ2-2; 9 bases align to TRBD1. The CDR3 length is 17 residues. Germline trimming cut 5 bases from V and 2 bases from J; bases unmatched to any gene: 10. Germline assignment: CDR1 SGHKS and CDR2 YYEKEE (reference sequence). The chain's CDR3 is CASRLSPGQGNTGELFF. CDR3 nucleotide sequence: TGTGCCAGCAGGCTGAGCCCGGGACAGGGTAACACCGGGGAGCTGTTTTTT.